These T cell receptor beta chains were read from a single sample in a study of cytomegalovirus exposure and HLA in healthy donors. Profiling relied on immunoSEQ multiplex PCR, and the TCRdb table lists in-frame clones only, not all of them. The sample records 120,000 or so clones, approximately 79% being singletons. The sequencing input was PBMCs. Receptor source: a man aged 30-40 years in good health and CMV-seronegative. Both conserved end residues are part of each CDR3. A D gene is named only where the DNA matches it firmly. Size values are once, few and many counts, or a class for expanded clones, and some rows have none.

size	length	D	V	J	DNA	CDR3
.	10	.	TRBV20-1	TRBJ1-2	TGCAGTGCTACAGACTATGGCTACACCTTC	CSATDYGYTF
.	13	.	TRBV9	TRBJ1-1	TGTGCCAGCAGCGTAGGGGCGCGAACTGAAGCTTTCTTT	CASSVGARTEAFF
once	21	TRBD2	TRBV4-3	TRBJ2-1	TGCGCCAGCAGCCAGGAGGGTAAGAGGTCCCTAGCGGAGTCCTCCTACAATGAGCAGTTCTTC	CASSQEGKRSLAESSYNEQFF
.	14	.	TRBV28	TRBJ1-2	TGTGCCAGCAGCCCTGGACAGATGACTCCCCCCTACACCTTC	CASSPGQMTPPYTF
.	15	.	TRBV6-1	TRBJ2-5	TGTGCCAGCAGACCCCCCGGACTGGTAAAAGAGACCCAGTACTTC	CASRPPGLVKETQYF
.	16	TRBD2	TRBV10-2	TRBJ2-5	TGCGCCAGCAGTGGACAGGCGGGGGGCATCCAAGAGACCCAGTACTTC	CASSGQAGGIQETQYF
.	18	TRBD2	TRBV6-4	TRBJ2-5	TGTGCCAGCATCCCGAAGAATAGCGGGGGGCAGACGCAAGAGACCCAGTACTTC	CASIPKNSGGQTQETQYF
.	13	.	TRBV6-6	TRBJ2-7	TGTGCCAGTAGGCGGGACCTCGTTGAAGAGCAGTACTTC	CASRRDLVEEQYF
.	13	.	TRBV11-2	TRBJ1-6	TGTGCCAGCAGCTCAGTCAGGGGTTCACCCCTCCACTTT	CASSSVRGSPLHF
.	14	TRBD2	TRBV4-1	TRBJ2-5	TGCGCCAGCAGCCAAGGGGGACTACAAGAGACCCAGTACTTC	CASSQGGLQETQYF